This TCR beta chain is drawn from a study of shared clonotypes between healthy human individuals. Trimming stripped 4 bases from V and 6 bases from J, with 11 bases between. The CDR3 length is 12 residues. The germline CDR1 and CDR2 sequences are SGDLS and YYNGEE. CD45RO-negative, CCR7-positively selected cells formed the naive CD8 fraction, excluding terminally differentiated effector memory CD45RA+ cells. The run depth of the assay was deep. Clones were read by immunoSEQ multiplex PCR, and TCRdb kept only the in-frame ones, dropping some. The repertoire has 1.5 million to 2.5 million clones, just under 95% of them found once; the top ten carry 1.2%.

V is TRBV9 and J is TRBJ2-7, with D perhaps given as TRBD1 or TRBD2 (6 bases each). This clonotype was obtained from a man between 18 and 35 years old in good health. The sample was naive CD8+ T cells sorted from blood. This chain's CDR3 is CASSRGEAEQYF. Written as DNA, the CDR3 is TGTGCCAGCAGCAGGGGGGAGGCCGAGCAGTACTTC.